The subject of this entry is one T cell receptor beta chain. The antigen remains undetermined. Vbeta (60) and Jbeta (13) primers were used in the PCR. Profiling relied on immunoSEQ multiplex PCR, and the TCRdb table lists in-frame clones only, not all of them. Among approximately 100,000 clones listed, around 9.1% were seen once. These data come from a study of cytomegalovirus exposure and HLA in healthy donors. Study findings and constraints: Associated with cytomegalovirus, according to the listing, were 150 to 200 TCR beta chains.

The V end was cut by 2 bases, the J end by 4 bases, with 12 bases between. The CDR3 has 15 amino acids. The germline gives CDR1 WNHNN, CDR2 SYGVQD (reference sequence). The sequence came from a man aged 35 to 55 in good health and CMV-seropositive. The chain links TRBV10-1 to TRBJ2-1; tentative D call: TRBD1 (6 bases). Sequenced sample: PBMCs. The CDR3 region is CASSERAGTYNEQFF. CDR3 coding DNA: TGCGCCAGCAGTGAGAGGGCAGGGACATACAATGAGCAGTTCTTC.